This TCR beta chain was recovered during a study of blood T cell repertoires in COVID-19. V dropped 3 bases and J dropped 0 bases, with 13 bases sitting between them. CDR3 length: 16 residues. From germline, CDR1 is SGHTA and CDR2 FQGTGA. This clone has more than one count but fewer than ten. The data were produced by immunoSEQ multiplex PCR, yet TCRdb's version contains in-frame clones alone and is incomplete. The profile shows about 220,000 clones, 65% to 90% of them singletons. The specimen was peripheral blood. This receptor was obtained from a woman between 65 and 79 years old with COVID-19, enrolled during active disease. This rearrangement joins TRBV7-3 to TRBJ2-3; tentative D call: TRBD2 (6 bases). Written as DNA, the CDR3 is TGTGCCAGCAGCTTCCTATCTAGCGATAGCACAGATACGCAGTATTTT. This gives the protein CASSFLSSDSTDTQYF.